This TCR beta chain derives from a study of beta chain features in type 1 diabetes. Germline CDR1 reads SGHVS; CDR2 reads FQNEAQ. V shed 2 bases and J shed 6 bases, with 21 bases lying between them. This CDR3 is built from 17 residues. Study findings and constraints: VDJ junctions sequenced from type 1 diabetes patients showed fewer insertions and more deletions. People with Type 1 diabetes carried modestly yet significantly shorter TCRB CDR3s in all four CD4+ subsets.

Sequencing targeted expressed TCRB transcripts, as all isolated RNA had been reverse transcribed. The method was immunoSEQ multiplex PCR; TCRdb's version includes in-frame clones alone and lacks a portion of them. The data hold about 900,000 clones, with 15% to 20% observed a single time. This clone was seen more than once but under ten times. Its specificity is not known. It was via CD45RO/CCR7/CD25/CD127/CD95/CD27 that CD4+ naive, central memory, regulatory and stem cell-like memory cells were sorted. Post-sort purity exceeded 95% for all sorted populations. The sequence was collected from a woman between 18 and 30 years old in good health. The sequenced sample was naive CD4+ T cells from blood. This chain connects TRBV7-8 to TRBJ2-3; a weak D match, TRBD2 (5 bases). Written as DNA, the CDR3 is TGTGCCAGCAGCTTATCGCCGGGTCTAGCAAGGTGGGATACGCAGTATTTT. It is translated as CASSLSPGLARWDTQYF.